This T cell receptor beta chain is from a study of blood T cell repertoires in COVID-19. Study-wide background: Sites across the United States, Italy and Spain contributed samples from acute and convalescent COVID-19.

This table comes from immunoSEQ multiplex PCR, and its TCRdb copy is limited to in-frame clones, with some not included. The data show roughly 250,000 clones, roughly 88% seen once. Seattle's enrolled individuals joined amid active infection and were then monitored longitudinally. The CDR3 runs 13 residues. CDR1 and CDR2 from the germline V gene are SGHTA and FQGTGA. Trimming shortened V by 3 bases and J by 5 bases, and 10 bases separated the two germline ends. The genes are TRBV7-3 and TRBJ1-1, with unresolved D. The sample consisted of peripheral blood. The sequence came from a human donor with COVID-19, enrolled during active disease. The donor label of this sample is uncertain. CDR3 in amino acids: CASSFNVRTEAFF. The CDR3, as DNA: TGTGCCAGCAGCTTTAACGTTCGGACTGAAGCTTTCTTT.